One sample yielded the 24 T cell receptor beta chains listed below, sequenced in a study of shared T cell receptors in the human thymus. Only in-frame clones appear in the TCRdb table, and some are missing; sequencing was by immunoSEQ multiplex PCR. Of hundreds of thousands of clones detected, roughly 74% appear once; the ten largest clones hold about 0.012%. The same sample was also used in a study of human thymus T cells.

Sample: thymocytes. The origin of the receptors is a boy in the first two years of life with a congenital heart defect.

The chain has TRBV9 and TRBJ2-2; no reliable D call. CDR1 and CDR2 (germline): SGDLS, YYNGEE. The CDR3 is 11 amino acids. The V and J ends lost 4 bases and 5 bases respectively, with 3 bases between them. CDR3 in DNA: TGTGCCAGCAGCCGTACCGGGGAGCTGTTTTTT. Encoded protein: CASSRTGELFF.

The chain carries TRBV7-3 and TRBJ2-5; TRBD2 is a possible D gene (5 bases). Trimming stripped 4 bases from V and 5 bases from J, with 17 bases between. This CDR3 is 15 amino acids long. The germline V gene encodes CDR1 SGHTA and CDR2 FQGTGA. DNA of the CDR3: TGTGCCAGCAGCTATAAGTGGGAGAATCCGGAGACCCAGTACTTC. Translated, it gives CASSYKWENPETQYF. The full variable domain, rest sourced from reference TRBV7-3 and TRBJ2-5, is GAGVSQTPSNKVTEKGKYVELRCDPISGHTALYWYRQSLGQGPEFLIYFQGTGAADDSGLPNDRFFAVRPEGSVSTLKIQRTERGDSAVYLCASSYKWENPETQYFGPGTRLLVL.

The chain has TRBV12-2 and TRBJ2-5; no check of the table's D call, TRBD1, against the DNA was made. TRBV12-2 counts as a pseudogene. CDR3 size: 16 residues. CDR3 sequence: CASRSPGLGQGETQYF. The CDR3 bases are TGTGCAAGTCGCTCCCCGGGCCTAGGCCAGGGAGAGACCCAGTACTTC.

The J gene is TRBJ2-5, the V gene TRBV28; TRBD1 might be the D (5 bases). CDR1 MDHEN and CDR2 SYDVKM come from the germline V gene. This CDR3 contains 20 residues. Trimming removed 2 bases from V and 0 bases from J, with 25 bases in between. The CDR3 sequence: CASSLVVGPERPVDQETQYF. For the CDR3, the DNA is TGTGCCAGCAGTTTAGTGGTGGGGCCCGAGAGGCCAGTGGACCAAGAGACCCAGTACTTC. The full variable domain, in which reference TRBV28 and TRBJ2-5 provide the parts outside the CDR3, is DVKVTQSSRYLVKRTGEKVFLECVQDMDHENMFWYRQDPGLGLRLIYFSYDVKMKEKGDIPEGYSVSREKKERFSLILESASTNQTSMYLCASSLVVGPERPVDQETQYFGPGTRLLVL.

The chain has TRBV11-2 and TRBJ2-7; the match to TRBD2 covers 7 bases. Germline assignment: CDR1 SGHAT and CDR2 FQNNGV. V shed 0 bases and J 11 bases; nucleotides not matched to a gene: 7. The CDR3 length is 13 residues. The CDR3 sequence: CASSLDWGEGEYF. For the CDR3, the DNA is TGTGCCAGCAGCTTAGATTGGGGGGAGGGAGAGTACTTC. The full variable domain, its missing parts supplied by reference TRBV11-2 and TRBJ2-7, is EAGVAQSPRYKIIEKRQSVAFWCNPISGHATLYWYQQILGQGPKLLIQFQNNGVVDDSQLPKDRFSAERLKGVDSTLKIQPAKLEDSAVYLCASSLDWGEGEYFGPGTRLTVT.

This clone occurred a few times. The rearrangement uses TRBV19 and TRBJ1-5; D gene uncertain. Trimming cost V 5 bases and J 6 bases, with 14 bases left between them. Per the germline V gene, CDR1 is LNHDA and CDR2 is SQIVND (reference sequence). The CDR3 is 14 residues long. As DNA, the CDR3 is TGTGCCAGTAGTGGTGGGCGCCTACCTCAGCCCCAGCATTTT. Its translation is CASSGGRLPQPQHF.

The chain uses TRBV9 and TRBJ2-1; 8 nucleotides align to TRBD2. CDR3 length equals 12 residues. The junction had 3 bases not matched to a gene; V was cut back by 3 bases and J by 10 bases. From germline, CDR1 is SGDLS and CDR2 YYNGEE. The CDR3 sequence: CASSGRGGEQFF. CDR3 nucleotides: TGTGCCAGCAGCGGCCGCGGGGGGGAGCAGTTCTTC. Based on the CDR3 plus reference TRBV9 and TRBJ2-1, the full variable domain is DSGVTQTPKHLITATGQRVTLRCSPRSGDLSVYWYQQSLDQGLQFLIQYYNGEERAKGNILERFSAQQFPDLHSELNLSSLELGDSALYFCASSGRGGEQFFGPGTRLTVL.

The rearrangement uses TRBV5-1 and TRBJ2-1, with 9 bases fitting TRBD2. The CDR3 runs 18 residues. Looked up from germline, CDR1 is SGHRS and CDR2 is YFSETQ. The V and J ends lost 7 bases and 2 bases, in that order; junction bases with no gene match: 16. Here the CDR3 reads CASPRRASGKRTYNEQFF. The CDR3, as DNA: TGCGCCAGCCCTAGGCGGGCTAGCGGGAAACGCACCTACAATGAGCAGTTCTTC. The full variable domain, in which reference TRBV5-1 and TRBJ2-1 provide the parts outside the CDR3, is KAGVTQTPRYLIKTRGQQVTLSCSPISGHRSVSWYQQTPGQGLQFLFEYFSETQRNKGNFPGRFSGRQFSNSRSEMNVSTLELGDSALYLCASPRRASGKRTYNEQFFGPGTRLTVL.

This chain joins TRBV7-2 and TRBJ2-2; 9 nucleotides match TRBD1. V dropped 5 bases and J dropped 7; count of bases not matched to a gene: 14. Germline CDR1 and CDR2: SGHTA and FQGNSA. CDR3 length equals 17 residues. The CDR3 DNA sequence: TGTGCCAGCAGCCGCGGACAGGGGTCGCCGATAAGCGGGGAGCTGTTTTTT. Its translation: CASSRGQGSPISGELFF. The entire variable domain, with the rest obtained from reference TRBV7-2 and TRBJ2-2, is as follows: GAGVSQSPSNKVTEKGKDVELRCDPISGHTALYWYRQSLGQGLEFLIYFQGNSAPDKSGLPSDRFSAERTGGSVSTLTIQRTQQEDSAVYLCASSRGQGSPISGELFFGEGSRLTVL.

The chain uses TRBV19 and TRBJ2-7; D is possibly TRBD2 (6 bases). CDR1 is LNHDA, CDR2 SQIVND, per germline (reference sequence). The CDR3 runs 14 residues. V was shortened by 3 bases and J by 5 bases, with 14 bases between the two germline ends. DNA of the CDR3: TGTGCCAGTAGTATCGGGACTCCTGCCAACGAGCAGTACTTC. Residues: CASSIGTPANEQYF.

The gene calls are TRBV27 and TRBJ2-1; D ambiguous. CDR3 length equals 13 residues. Germline CDR1 reads MNHEY; CDR2 reads SMNVEV (reference sequence). Trimming removed 6 bases at V and 10 bases at J, with 16 bases between. CDR3 in DNA: TGTGCCAGCAGCCACGGCCCGTGGCGGGAGCAGTTCTTC. Translation: CASSHGPWREQFF.

This chain connects TRBV19 to TRBJ2-7; 8 positions match TRBD2. CDR3 length equals 16 residues. Unmatched junction bases numbered 12, after V lost 6 bases and J lost 2 bases. CDR1 LNHDA and CDR2 SQIVND come from the germline V gene (reference sequence). CDR3 region: CASSRSLGGLAYEQYF. DNA for the CDR3: TGTGCCAGTAGCAGATCACTAGGGGGACTAGCCTACGAGCAGTACTTC.

The CDR3 nucleotides are TGTGCCAGCAGCTCGTTAGCGGGACAGACCTACAATGAGCAGTTCTTC. Translating gives CASSSLAGQTYNEQFF. The rearrangement uses TRBV11-2 and TRBJ2-1; tentatively, D is TRBD2 (8 bases). The CDR3 runs 16 residues. Per the germline V gene, CDR1 is SGHAT and CDR2 is FQNNGV. V lost 4 bases, J lost 2 bases, and 15 bases lay in between.

The rearrangement joins TRBV11-3 to TRBJ2-4; D remains ambiguous. V lost 3 bases, J lost 0 bases, and 3 bases lay in between. The germline V gene has CDR1 SGHNT and CDR2 YENEEA. This CDR3 is built from 13 residues. The chain's CDR3 is CASSFRAKNIQYF. CDR3 coding DNA: TGTGCCAGCAGCTTCCGAGCCAAAAACATTCAGTACTTC.

The genes are TRBV6-1 and TRBJ2-3, with 9 bases that match TRBD2. Germline V CDR1 and CDR2: MNHNS, SASEGT. This CDR3 is built from 14 residues. After removal of 4 bases from V and 4 bases from J, the junction contained 3 bases not matched to a gene. CDR3 nucleotides: TGTGCCAGCAGTGCCGCGGGAGGGCCAGATACGCAGTATTTT. Residues: CASSAAGGPDTQYF.

In its sample, this clone was seen once. The chain couples TRBV15 to TRBJ2-5, with D perhaps TRBD2 (6 bases). V gave up 0 bases and J gave up 1 base, with 9 bases separating them. Germline V lookup: CDR1 LNHNV, CDR2 YYDKDF (reference sequence). This CDR3 has 15 amino acids. The CDR3 protein is CATSRDAGSQETQYF. The CDR3 nucleotides are TGTGCCACCAGCAGAGATGCGGGAAGCCAAGAGACCCAGTACTTC.

A single count supports this clone. The chain carries TRBV11-3 and TRBJ2-7, with TRBD2 matching 9 bases. CDR1 and CDR2 (germline): SGHNT, YENEEA. This CDR3 has 15 residues. V dropped 2 bases and J dropped 5; count of bases not matched to a gene: 7. CDR3 bases: TGTGCCAGCAGCTTATGGCGCGGGAGGGCCCACGAGCAGTACTTC. Amino acids: CASSLWRGRAHEQYF.

This chain links TRBV5-8 with TRBJ2-7; 10 nucleotides line up with TRBD1. The junction had 8 bases not matched to a gene; V was cut back by 5 bases and J by 3 bases. In germline, CDR1 is SGHTS, CDR2 YDEGEE. CDR3 length: 15 residues. The CDR3 spells CASRGLGQGDYEQYF. The CDR3 DNA reads TGTGCCAGCAGGGGCCTAGGACAGGGGGACTACGAGCAGTACTTC.

A remark on this clone: A junction boundary mismatches the germline segment, possibly from a read error. This chain joins TRBV7-2 and TRBJ2-7; TRBD2 matches 12 bases. The CDR3 length is 13 residues. CDR1 and CDR2 from the germline V gene are SGHTA and FQGNSA. The CDR3 DNA reads as TGTGCCAGCAGCCTAGCGGGAGGGTACGAGCAGTACTTC. Protein sequence: CASSLAGGYEQYF.

The chain links TRBV6-9 to TRBJ1-3, with unresolved D. V was pared by 7 bases and J by 1 base, with 26 bases between. The germline CDR1 and CDR2 sequences are MNHGY and SVAAGI. The CDR3 extends over 19 amino acids. The CDR3 here is CASKECPGRGSGSGNTIYF. The CDR3 bases are TGTGCCAGCAAGGAGTGTCCGGGGAGAGGGTCTGGTTCTGGAAACACCATATATTTT.

The chain recombines TRBV21-1 with TRBJ2-5; no check of the table's D call, TRBD1, against the DNA was made. TRBV21-1 is marked as a pseudogene. The CDR3 has 21 residues. The CDR3, as DNA: TGTGCCAGCAGCAAATATATTGCAAGGACAATGTTGGACAGGGGATGTGAGACCCAGTACTTC. Translated, it gives CASSKYIARTMLDRGCETQYF.

The chain carries TRBV5-4 and TRBJ1-2, with TRBD1 as a possible D gene (5 bases). This CDR3 is built from 15 residues. Germline CDR1 and CDR2: SGHNT and YYREEE (reference sequence). V was shortened by 0 bases and J by 5 bases, with 14 bases between the two germline ends. CDR3 loop: CASSLEKGLRYGYTF. The DNA of the CDR3 is TGTGCCAGCAGCTTGGAGAAGGGGCTGAGGTATGGCTACACCTTC.

This rearrangement joins TRBV6-4 to TRBJ2-7, with TRBD2 identical over 12 bases. The germline gives CDR1 MRHNA, CDR2 SNTAGT. V gave up 5 bases and J gave up 0 bases; unmatched junction bases: 2. The CDR3 contains 15 residues. The chain's CDR3 is CASSPLAGGSYEQYF. For the CDR3, the DNA is TGTGCCAGCAGTCCACTAGCGGGAGGCTCCTACGAGCAGTACTTC.

The V gene is TRBV15, the J gene TRBJ1-5; 7 nucleotides align to TRBD1. Germline CDR1 and CDR2: LNHNV and YYDKDF (reference sequence). The CDR3 is 15 amino acids. V was pared by 5 bases and J by 7 bases, with 11 bases of the junction left unmatched. CDR3 loop: CATSGTGTAIQPQHF. The CDR3 DNA is TGTGCCACCAGCGGAACAGGGACAGCAATACAGCCCCAGCATTTT.